This is a list of T cell receptor beta chains from one sample in a study of cytomegalovirus exposure and HLA in healthy donors. The protocol was immunoSEQ multiplex PCR, while the TCRdb copy is restricted to in-frame clones and leaves out a portion. The sample yields around 100,000 clones, approximately 66% seen once. Sequencing was carried out using PBMCs. The receptors stem from a woman aged 45-59 years in good health and CMV-seronegative. CDR3s include the opening cysteine and the closing phenylalanine or tryptophan. D genes are given only for firm matches. Not every row has a clone size; where given, it reads once, few, many or a size class.

J: TRBJ1-2; V: TRBV7-9; D: -; size: few; DNA: TGTGCCAGCAGCTTCGCACAGGGCGAAGGCTACACCTTC; CDR3: CASSFAQGEGYTF
J: TRBJ2-6; V: TRBV11-2; D: -; size: -; DNA: TGTGCCAGCAGCTTATCCTGGGGAGGCCGAAGCTCTGGGGCCAACGTCCTGACTTTC; CDR3: CASSLSWGGRSSGANVLTF
J: TRBJ1-3; V: TRBV6-1; D: -; size: -; DNA: TGTGCCAGCAGTGAAGTCTTAGGCAGGGGCGGTGGAAACACCATATATTTT; CDR3: CASSEVLGRGGGNTIYF
J: TRBJ1-1; V: TRBV2; D: TRBD1; size: once; DNA: TGTGCCAGCAGTAGACAGGGGGCGGACACTGAAGCTTTCTTT; CDR3: CASSRQGADTEAFF
J: TRBJ2-7; V: TRBV6-5; D: TRBD1; size: -; DNA: TGTGCCAGTCGGGACAGGGGGGGCTCCTACGAGCAGTACTTC; CDR3: CASRDRGGSYEQYF
J: TRBJ2-1; V: TRBV7-9; D: -; size: -; DNA: TGTGCCAGCAGCCCCATGGCGGACACGGGGCAGTTCTTC; CDR3: CASSPMADTGQFF
J: TRBJ1-2; V: TRBV6-1; D: TRBD1; size: few; DNA: TGTGCCAGCAGGGGACAGGGGGCGCTTTATGGCTACACCTTC; CDR3: CASRGQGALYGYTF
J: TRBJ1-1; V: TRBV9; D: -; size: -; DNA: TGTGCCAGCAGCCCCTGGGCAGGCACTGAAGCTTTCTTT; CDR3: CASSPWAGTEAFF
J: TRBJ1-2; V: TRBV6-5; D: -; size: -; DNA: TGTGCCAGCAGTGGAGACAGAAGTTATGGCTACACCTTC; CDR3: CASSGDRSYGYTF
J: TRBJ2-3; V: TRBV5-1; D: TRBD2; size: -; DNA: TGCGCCAGCAGCCGTCCGGGACTAGCGCGAGATACGCAGTATTTT; CDR3: CASSRPGLARDTQYF
J: TRBJ1-6; V: TRBV29-1; D: -; size: -; DNA: TGCAGCGTTCGGTTCCCCGGACAGACTAATTCACCCCTCCACTTT; CDR3: CSVRFPGQTNSPLHF
J: TRBJ2-7; V: TRBV27; D: -; size: -; DNA: TGTGCCAGCAGGGCCAGGGGCTCCTACGAGCAGTACTTC; CDR3: CASRARGSYEQYF
J: TRBJ2-3; V: TRBV27; D: -; size: -; DNA: TGTGCCAGCAGTTATAAAGGGGTCCAAGGCACAGATACGCAGTATTTT; CDR3: CASSYKGVQGTDTQYF
J: TRBJ1-5; V: TRBV28; D: TRBD1; size: -; DNA: TGTGCCAGCAGTCCCCGACAGGGATTCAGCAATCAGCCCCAGCATTTT; CDR3: CASSPRQGFSNQPQHF
J: TRBJ2-1; V: TRBV5-1; D: -; size: -; DNA: TGCGCCAGCAGCTTGGTTGGCGGCCTGAGCTCCTACAATGAGCAGTTCTTC; CDR3: CASSLVGGLSSYNEQFF
J: TRBJ1-1; V: TRBV25-1; D: TRBD1; size: -; DNA: TGTGCCAGTAAAGACAGGGATTGGAACACTGAAGCTTTCTTT; CDR3: CASKDRDWNTEAFF
J: TRBJ2-7; V: TRBV10-3; D: -; size: -; DNA: TGTGCCATCAGGGACTCAAACAGGGAAGAGTCCGAGCAGTACTTC; CDR3: CAIRDSNREESEQYF
J: TRBJ1-5; V: TRBV7-2; D: -; size: -; DNA: TGTGCCAGCAGCTTATGGCCCGATAGCAATCAGCCCCAGCATTTT; CDR3: CASSLWPDSNQPQHF
J: TRBJ1-4; V: TRBV7-6; D: -; size: -; DNA: TGTGCCAGCAGCTTAACCCCCCCGGGGAGGGGTAATGAAAAACTGTTTTTT; CDR3: CASSLTPPGRGNEKLFF
J: TRBJ2-3; V: TRBV7-2; D: -; size: -; DNA: TGTGCCAGCAGCCTAGGGCTAGCAAGGTCCACAGATACGCAGTATTTT; CDR3: CASSLGLARSTDTQYF
J: TRBJ2-2; V: TRBV2; D: -; size: -; DNA: TGTGCCAGCAGTGAGTTGGAGGGGAACACCGGGGAGCTGTTTTTT; CDR3: CASSELEGNTGELFF
J: TRBJ2-7; V: TRBV4-1; D: -; size: -; DNA: TGCGCCAGCAGCCAAGTCCTAGTGCAGGGGTTCCCCTACGAGCAGTACTTC; CDR3: CASSQVLVQGFPYEQYF
J: TRBJ1-2; V: TRBV2; D: TRBD1; size: few; DNA: TGTGCCAGCAGGAGACAGGGACGCAACTATGGCTACACCTTC; CDR3: CASRRQGRNYGYTF
J: TRBJ1-2; V: TRBV9; D: TRBD1; size: few; DNA: TGTGCCAGCAGCTCACCGCGGACAGGGGTTTATGGCTACACCTTC; CDR3: CASSSPRTGVYGYTF
J: TRBJ2-7; V: TRBV11-2; D: TRBD1; size: -; DNA: TGTGCCAGCTGCCCGGGACAGGGGGCCTACGAGCAGTACTTC; CDR3: CASCPGQGAYEQYF
J: TRBJ1-2; V: TRBV2; D: TRBD1; size: -; DNA: TGTGCCAGCAGTGCCTGGACAGGGCAACTCAATGGCTACACCTTC; CDR3: CASSAWTGQLNGYTF
J: TRBJ2-5; V: TRBV11-3; D: TRBD2; size: few; DNA: TGTGCCAGCAGCCTAGGCAGGACTAGCGGACTCCAAGAGACCCAGTACTTC; CDR3: CASSLGRTSGLQETQYF
J: TRBJ2-7; V: TRBV14; D: TRBD1; size: -; DNA: TGTGCCAGCAGCCAGGGACAGTTCTACGAGCAGTACTTC; CDR3: CASSQGQFYEQYF
J: TRBJ2-7; V: TRBV27; D: TRBD1; size: -; DNA: TGTGCCAGCAGTTTATCGGACAGGGTCGGGTCGTACGAGCAGTACTTC; CDR3: CASSLSDRVGSYEQYF
J: TRBJ2-4; V: TRBV7-2; D: -; size: -; DNA: TGTGCCAGCAGCTTTTGGTCGGAAAACATTCAGTACTTC; CDR3: CASSFWSENIQYF
J: TRBJ1-2; V: TRBV28; D: -; size: -; DNA: TGTGCCAGCAGCCAACTTCGGCGGAGGGTAGGCTTC; CDR3: CASSQLRRRVGF
J: TRBJ1-2; V: TRBV5-4; D: -; size: -; DNA: TGTGCCAGCAGCTGGGGGGAGCAATATGGCTACACCTTC; CDR3: CASSWGEQYGYTF
J: TRBJ1-2; V: TRBV2; D: -; size: -; DNA: TGTGCCAGCAAACAGGCCAACTATGGCTACACCTTC; CDR3: CASKQANYGYTF
J: TRBJ1-2; V: TRBV14; D: -; size: -; DNA: TGTGCCAGCAGCCAAGCTTACGGGGACTATGGCTACACCTTC; CDR3: CASSQAYGDYGYTF
J: TRBJ2-5; V: TRBV7-2; D: TRBD2; size: few; DNA: TGTGCCAGCAGCTCTTCATTAGGGACTAGCGGGGGAAGGGAGCAGTACTTC; CDR3: CASSSSLGTSGGREQYF
J: TRBJ2-7; V: TRBV5-1; D: TRBD1; size: few; DNA: TGCGCCAGCAGCTCGCTGTCTAAATCAGACAGGGTCTCCCTCTACGAGCAGTACTTC; CDR3: CASSSLSKSDRVSLYEQYF
J: TRBJ1-4; V: TRBV2; D: TRBD1; size: -; DNA: TGTGCCAGCAGTGAATCAGGGGGACACCGTAATGAAAAACTGTTTTTT; CDR3: CASSESGGHRNEKLFF